The 14 T cell receptor beta chains below come from one sample, sequenced in a study of T cells in Graves' hyperthyroidism and ophthalmopathy. The investigators amplified TCR beta CDR3 regions from RNA transcripts. Researchers ran a first-round RT-PCR on the TCR CDR3 using the HTBI primer set. TCRdb re-analysed the multiplex PCR reads in MiXCR, keeping a single row per CDR3 protein. This sample has fewer than 650,000 distinct CDR3 sequences, with over 12% found just once. The sequenced material came from blood. These receptors were obtained from a woman in her 40s with Graves' ophthalmopathy.

The sample holds many counts of this clonotype. This chain joins TRBV6-1 and TRBJ2-3, with D possibly matching TRBD1 (5 bases). The CDR3 is 15 amino acids. Germline lookup yields CDR1 MNHNS and CDR2 SASEGT. Trimming removed 5 bases at V and 0 bases at J, with 12 bases between. The CDR3 region has the DNA TGTGCCAGCAGTAAGGGGTGGTCTAGCACAGATACGCAGTATTTT. Encoded protein: CASSKGWSSTDTQYF.

At least ten counts were recorded for this clonotype. The chain employs TRBV25-1 and TRBJ1-3; no clear D. Germline CDR1 MGHDK, CDR2 SYGVNS. Deletions cut 0 bases from V and 7 bases from J, with 10 bases between. The CDR3 spans 14 residues. The DNA for the CDR3 is TGTGCCAGCAGTGAATATAGGCAGAATAACACCATATATTTT. Residues: CASSEYRQNNTIYF.

V is TRBV6-5 and J is TRBJ2-1; D may be TRBD1 or TRBD2 (5 bases each). This CDR3 is 13 amino acids long. Germline V gene sequence: CDR1 MNHEY, CDR2 SVGAGI. The V end lost 0 bases, the J end lost 5 bases, and 5 bases lay between the germline ends. CDR3 coding DNA: TGTGCCAGCAGTTACTCGGGGGACAATGAGCAGTTCTTC. Translating gives CASSYSGDNEQFF.

This clonotype has ten or more counts. The chain links TRBV28 to TRBJ2-7, with D possibly being TRBD1 (6 bases). Germline V CDR1 and CDR2: MDHEN, SYDVKM. V was cut by 6 bases and J by 3 bases, with 18 bases left in between. The CDR3 totals 15 residues. The CDR3 nucleotides read TGTGCCAGCAGCTGGGTAGGGGGAGCGAACTACGAGCAGTACTTC. Its protein product is CASSWVGGANYEQYF. The full variable domain, rest sourced from reference TRBV28 and TRBJ2-7, is DVKVTQSSRYLVKRTGEKVFLECVQDMDHENMFWYRQDPGLGLRLIYFSYDVKMKEKGDIPEGYSVSREKKERFSLILESASTNQTSMYLCASSWVGGANYEQYFGPGTRLTVT.

This clonotype was counted only a few times. The chain recombines TRBV6-2 or TRBV6-3 with TRBJ2-2; 7 bases line up with TRBD2. Looked up from germline, CDR1 is MNHEY and CDR2 is SVGEGT. There are 16 residues in the CDR3. The trim removed 2 bases at V and 2 bases at J, leaving 5 bases unmatched. This CDR3 is CASSYGTTLNTGELFF. CDR3 bases: TGTGCCAGCAGTTACGGGACTACCTTAAACACCGGGGAGCTGTTTTTT.

The J gene is TRBJ2-7, the V gene TRBV9; 10 bases agree with TRBD2. The germline gives CDR1 SGDLS, CDR2 YYNGEE. The CDR3 is 15 amino acids. V lost 3 bases to trimming and J lost 2 bases; unmatched junction nucleotides: 5. CDR3 DNA sequence: TGTGCCAGCAGCGCAGGACTAGCGGTACCCTACGAGCAGTACTTC. Amino acid sequence: CASSAGLAVPYEQYF.

This clonotype was picked up many times. This chain joins TRBV6-1 and TRBJ2-7; no firm D call. The CDR3 length is 13 residues. The germline V gene encodes CDR1 MNHNS and CDR2 SASEGT. The germline V and J ends were trimmed by 5 bases and 6 bases, with 14 bases remaining between them. The CDR3 protein is CASSQEYVSEQYF. The CDR3 region has the DNA TGTGCCAGCAGTCAGGAATACGTTAGCGAGCAGTACTTC.

This clonotype was recorded many times. The rearrangement links TRBV7-6 to TRBJ2-7; tentative D call: TRBD1 (7 bases). This CDR3 is 16 amino acids long. Trimming left V 0 bases short and J 0 bases short, with 12 bases between. Germline lookup yields CDR1 SGHVS and CDR2 FNYEAQ. The CDR3 region is CASSLAGGQLSYEQYF. CDR3 DNA: TGTGCCAGCAGCTTAGCGGGGGGACAGCTCTCCTACGAGCAGTACTTC.

This clonotype was detected a few times. The J gene is TRBJ2-2, the V gene TRBV19, with TRBD1 identical over 7 bases. CDR1 and CDR2 (germline): LNHDA, SQIVND (reference sequence). V lost 10 bases to trimming and J lost 6 bases; unmatched junction nucleotides: 5. The CDR3 runs 12 residues. CDR3 sequence reads: CATHRGAGELFF. CDR3 DNA: TGTGCCACCCACAGGGGCGCCGGGGAGCTGTTTTTT.

This clonotype was seen ten or more times. The CDR3 reads CASSLVGGTQPQHF. CDR3 DNA: TGCGCCAGCAGCTTGGTTGGAGGGACTCAGCCCCAGCATTTT. The V and J genes are TRBV5-1 and TRBJ1-5; TRBD1 might be the D (5 bases). V lost 0 bases, J lost 6 bases, and 10 bases lay in between. From germline, CDR1 is SGHRS and CDR2 YFSETQ. There are 14 residues in the CDR3.

This clonotype was picked up many times. The chain links TRBV6-1 to TRBJ1-5, with D possibly matching TRBD1 (6 bases). The CDR3 runs 15 residues. CDR1 is MNHNS and CDR2 is SASEGT in the germline V gene. V lost 0 bases and J 4 bases, leaving 10 bases between the germline ends. This CDR3 is CASSEAGHPNQPQHF. The CDR3 DNA reads TGTGCCAGCAGTGAAGCGGGACACCCAAATCAGCCCCAGCATTTT.

This clonotype has more than one count but fewer than ten. CDR3 DNA: TGCGCCAGCAGCTTGGTTTCGGGGAACTCCTACGAGCAGTACTTC. Protein product: CASSLVSGNSYEQYF. The chain combines TRBV5-1 with TRBJ2-7, with D perhaps matching TRBD2 (5 bases). Germline CDR1 SGHRS, CDR2 YFSETQ. This CDR3 comprises 15 residues. Trimming cost V 0 bases and J 0 bases, with 10 bases left between them.

This clonotype was seen repeatedly, ten times or more. The chain combines TRBV15 with TRBJ1-1; 7 bases align to TRBD1. CDR3 size: 15 residues. V gave up 3 bases and J gave up 3 bases; unmatched junction bases: 7. Germline CDR1 is LNHNV and CDR2 is YYDKDF (reference sequence). CDR3 amino acids: CATSRETGRDTEAFF. In DNA form, the CDR3 reads TGTGCCACCAGCAGGGAGACAGGGAGGGACACTGAAGCTTTCTTT.

At least ten counts were recorded for this clonotype. The chain couples TRBV6-5 to TRBJ2-5, with D hard to call. The CDR3 length is 13 residues. Per germline, CDR1 MNHEY and CDR2 SVGAGI. The germline V and J ends were trimmed by 0 bases and 4 bases, with 6 bases remaining between them. The CDR3 loop is CASSYSTRETQYF. The CDR3 region has the DNA TGTGCCAGCAGTTACTCGACACGAGAGACCCAGTACTTC.